The present entry profiles one T cell receptor (beta chain) with its context. Its target is not known. Four PCR rounds used nested alpha and beta constant region primers plus the SP2 primer. MiXCR was run by TCRdb on the UMI-ligation and nested PCR reads, yielding one entry per CDR3 protein. The data contain around 30,000 distinct CDR3 sequences, about 6.7% of them seen just once; the ten biggest clones take up 3.1%. The data originate from a study of naive and memory T cell subsets. Sample treatment: skin biopsy from PPD injection site in Mantoux-positive individual. An oligonucleotide containing a UMI was ligated to the 3' end of TCR cDNA. Skin biopsies came from PPD injection sites in Mantoux-positive individuals. Input was about 1 to 1,100 ng of DNase-treated total RNA without cell sorting. Whole-study results and caveats: Both skin biopsy types reportedly yielded TCRs, tuberculin sites far more.

The CDR3 is 15 amino acids. Germline loops: CDR1 LGHDT, CDR2 YNNKEL (reference sequence). V was shortened by 2 bases and J by 7 bases, with 15 bases between the two germline ends. The sample was skin, taken from a tuberculin skin test site. The chain links TRBV3-1 to TRBJ1-5, with D tentatively TRBD1 (5 bases). The clonotype was recovered from an adult in good health. CDR3 nucleotide sequence: TGTGCCAGCAGCCAAAGCTACAGGTGTGGGCAGCCCCAGCATTTT. Its protein product is CASSQSYRCGQPQHF.